These 31 T cell receptor beta chains came from one sample sequenced in a study of cytomegalovirus exposure and HLA in healthy donors. PCR used 60 Vbeta primers and 13 Jbeta primers. Sequenced by immunoSEQ multiplex PCR; TCRdb stores in-frame clones only, minus some. The profile shows about 110,000 clones, 65% to 85% of them singletons. Input material: PBMCs. The receptors stem from a male donor in good health and CMV-seropositive.

V is TRBV19 and J is TRBJ2-4; maybe TRBD1 (7 bases). This CDR3 contains 12 residues. In germline, CDR1 is LNHDA, CDR2 SQIVND (reference sequence). V shed 5 bases and J shed 6 bases, with 8 bases lying between them. CDR3 DNA sequence: TGTGCCAGTAGTCAGGGGGGAAACATTCAGTACTTC. It is translated as CASSQGGNIQYF.

The CDR3, as DNA: TGTGCCAGCAGCCCGGGGGACGCTTTGGGGAATCAGCCCCAGCATTTT. This codes for CASSPGDALGNQPQHF. The chain is built from TRBV5-8 and TRBJ1-5; tentative D call: TRBD1 (5 bases). This CDR3 is 16 amino acids long. In germline, CDR1 is SGHTS, CDR2 YDEGEE. Deletions cut 4 bases from V and 4 bases from J, with 18 bases between.

The chain employs TRBV30 and TRBJ1-1; D is perhaps TRBD1 (5 bases). Trimming took off 2 bases at V and 4 bases at J, with 14 bases between the two ends. The length of the CDR3 is 14 residues. Germline V gives CDR1 GTSNPN, CDR2 SVGIG (reference sequence). CDR3 sequence (DNA): TGTGCCTGGAGTCTCATGCGGGGCGGCACTGAAGCTTTCTTT. This gives the protein CAWSLMRGGTEAFF.

This chain links TRBV5-6 with TRBJ1-4; TRBD1 agrees at 7 bases. The junction had 9 bases not matched to a gene; V was cut back by 4 bases and J by 0 bases. Germline CDR1 SGHDT, CDR2 YYEEEE. The CDR3 is 17 residues long. The CDR3 reads CASSLGDSIATNEKLFF. CDR3 nucleotides: TGTGCCAGCAGCCTGGGGGACAGTATTGCAACTAATGAAAAACTGTTTTTT.

V is TRBV6-5 and J is TRBJ2-7; 8 bases align to TRBD1. Germline CDR1 and CDR2: MNHEY and SVGAGI. CDR3 length: 14 amino acids. J gave up 2 bases and V 8 bases, and 8 bases lay outside the gene matches. The CDR3 DNA follows: TGTGCCAGCGGAAGGACAGGGAAGCCCTACGAGCAGTACTTC. As protein: CASGRTGKPYEQYF.

The chain links TRBV5-6 to TRBJ2-1, with a weak D call TRBD2 (6 bases). Trimming took off 5 bases at V and 10 bases at J, with 16 bases between the two ends. CDR1 SGHDT and CDR2 YYEEEE come from the germline V gene. CDR3 size: 13 residues. As DNA, the CDR3 is TGTGCCAGCAGGTCGGGACTCCAAGGGGAGCAGTTCTTC. Protein sequence: CASRSGLQGEQFF.

The chain has TRBV7-6 and TRBJ2-2, with D perhaps matching TRBD2 (7 bases). The CDR3 runs 16 residues. The V and J ends lost 5 bases and 4 bases respectively, with 17 bases between them. Germline V gives CDR1 SGHVS, CDR2 FNYEAQ. CDR3 bases: TGTGCCAGCAGCCAGGGAGGGGGGCTGCGCACCGGGGAGCTGTTTTTT. This gives the protein CASSQGGGLRTGELFF.

The chain has TRBV25-1 and TRBJ1-1; TRBD1 aligns across 11 bases. The J segment lost 5 bases and the V segment lost 2 bases, leaving 4 bases of the junction unmatched. CDR1 and CDR2 (germline): MGHDK, SYGVNS. This CDR3 has 15 residues. This chain's CDR3 is CASSETDRGLTEAFF. The CDR3 coding sequence is TGTGCCAGCAGTGAAACGGACAGGGGGCTTACTGAAGCTTTCTTT. Full variable domain (rest looked up from reference TRBV25-1 and TRBJ1-1): EADIYQTPRYLVIGTGKKITLECSQTMGHDKMYWYQQDPGMELHLIHYSYGVNSTEKGDLSSESTVSRIRTEHFPLTLESARPSHTSQYLCASSETDRGLTEAFFGQGTRLTVV.

The rearrangement joins TRBV5-6 to TRBJ1-2; D is perhaps TRBD1 (6 bases). V was clipped by 4 bases and J by 12 bases, with 19 bases between them. Germline CDR1 reads SGHDT; CDR2 reads YYEEEE. This CDR3 spans 13 amino acids. CDR3 in amino acids: CASSPNRAGGHTF. The DNA of the CDR3 is TGTGCCAGCAGCCCCAACAGGGCCGGAGGTCACACCTTC. Combining the CDR3 with reference TRBV5-6 and TRBJ1-2 gives the whole variable domain DAGVTQSPTHLIKTRGQQVTLRCSPKSGHDTVSWYQQALGQGPQFIFQYYEEEERQRGNFPDRFSGHQFPNYSSELNVNALLLGDSALYLCASSPNRAGGHTFGSGTRLTVV.

The rearrangement joins TRBV4-2 to TRBJ2-2; 8 nucleotides align to TRBD2. The CDR3 length is 15 residues. V was clipped by 7 bases and J by 3 bases; unmatched bases: 7. Germline loops: CDR1 LGHNA, CDR2 YNFKEQ. CDR3 residues: CASNRAGAYTGELFF. CDR3 DNA: TGTGCCAGCAACAGAGCGGGGGCCTACACCGGGGAGCTGTTTTTT.

This clone occurred once. The chain is built from TRBV4-3 and TRBJ1-1, with D tentatively TRBD1 (6 bases). CDR1 LGHNA and CDR2 YSLEER come from the germline V gene. The V end was cut by 4 bases, the J end by 11 bases, with 17 bases between. The CDR3 runs to 13 residues. The CDR3 sequence is CASSPRMGHGAFF. In nucleotides, the CDR3 is TGCGCCAGCAGCCCACGCATGGGACATGGGGCTTTCTTT.

The chain is built from TRBV15 and TRBJ2-2; D is undetermined. Germline CDR1 LNHNV, CDR2 YYDKDF (reference sequence). The CDR3 has 14 residues. V lost 3 bases to trimming and J lost 4 bases, with 9 bases between them. For the CDR3, the DNA is TGTGCCACCAGCAGGATCCGAGGCACCGGGGAGCTGTTTTTT. This encodes CATSRIRGTGELFF.

The chain combines TRBV6-5 with TRBJ1-5; D might be TRBD1 (5 bases). V was clipped by 2 bases and J by 6 bases, with 8 bases between them. The CDR3 extends over 13 amino acids. The germline V gene has CDR1 MNHEY and CDR2 SVGAGI. CDR3 in DNA: TGTGCCAGCAGTTACGGGGCCAGTCAGCCCCAGCATTTT. Translated: CASSYGASQPQHF.

This clone was detected only once. V gene TRBV6-6 combines with J gene TRBJ2-3; the match to TRBD2 covers 11 bases. The CDR3 runs 15 residues. Germline values: CDR1 MNHNY, CDR2 SVGAGI (reference sequence). V was pared by 6 bases and J by 5 bases, with 7 bases of the junction left unmatched. In DNA, the CDR3 is TGTGCCAGCAGGGTAGCGGGGGGGCAGGGAGATACGCAGTATTTT. Amino acid sequence: CASRVAGGQGDTQYF.

J is TRBJ2-7 and V is TRBV2; D possibly corresponds to TRBD2 (6 bases). From germline, CDR1 is SNHLY and CDR2 FYNNEI. The CDR3 extends over 14 amino acids. Trimming removed 2 bases at V and 2 bases at J, with 10 bases between. CDR3 DNA: TGTGCCAGCAGTGAATCGGGGGTCCCCTACGAGCAGTACTTC. Its protein is CASSESGVPYEQYF.

This clone has only a few counts. The V and J genes are TRBV6-6 and TRBJ2-5; TRBD1 aligns across 7 bases. The CDR3 totals 14 residues. The V and J ends lost 5 bases and 5 bases, in that order; junction bases with no gene match: 8. Per the germline V gene, CDR1 is MNHNY and CDR2 is SVGAGI (reference sequence). In DNA, the CDR3 is TGTGCCAGCAGTCCGTACAGGGGCGGGGAGACCCAGTACTTC. Its protein is CASSPYRGGETQYF.

V is TRBV9 and J is TRBJ1-5, with D tentatively TRBD1 (6 bases). Germline V gene lookup returns CDR1 SGDLS and CDR2 YYNGEE. V was trimmed by 4 bases and J by 1 base, leaving 12 bases between them. The CDR3 covers 15 residues. DNA for the CDR3: TGTGCCAGCAGCCCCGGGGACAACAGCAATCAGCCCCAGCATTTT. Residues: CASSPGDNSNQPQHF.

The chain links TRBV29-1 to TRBJ2-7, with TRBD2 matching over 15 bases. V lost 4 bases and J lost 4; bases outside the gene matches: 8. This CDR3 region has 16 residues. Germline V gives CDR1 SQVTM, CDR2 ANQGSEA. CDR3 loop: CSVAGGLAGGSYEQYF. The DNA of the CDR3 is TGCAGCGTTGCGGGGGGACTAGCGGGAGGCTCGTACGAGCAGTACTTC.

V usage is TRBV15 and J usage is TRBJ2-7, with D perhaps matching TRBD2 (6 bases). CDR1 is LNHNV, CDR2 YYDKDF, per germline (reference sequence). V lost 5 bases to trimming and J lost 3 bases, with 17 bases between them. The CDR3 has 15 residues. CDR3 amino acids: CATSPRLEGGYEQYF. As DNA, the CDR3 is TGTGCCACCAGCCCGAGATTAGAGGGAGGCTACGAGCAGTACTTC.

V is TRBV9 and J is TRBJ1-4, with 10 bases that match TRBD1. The germline V gene has CDR1 SGDLS and CDR2 YYNGEE. The junction had 11 bases not matched to a gene; V was cut back by 4 bases and J by 5 bases. This CDR3 is 17 amino acids long. The CDR3 here is CASSPRQGAGENEKLFF. Here the CDR3 DNA reads TGTGCCAGCAGCCCAAGACAGGGGGCAGGGGAAAATGAAAAACTGTTTTTT. Together with reference TRBV9 and TRBJ1-4, the CDR3 gives the full variable domain: DSGVTQTPKHLITATGQRVTLRCSPRSGDLSVYWYQQSLDQGLQFLIQYYNGEERAKGNILERFSAQQFPDLHSELNLSSLELGDSALYFCASSPRQGAGENEKLFFGSGTQLSVL.

The gene calls are TRBV19 and TRBJ1-5, with no clear D. Germline-derived CDR1 and CDR2 are LNHDA and SQIVND (reference sequence). The V end was cut by 4 bases, the J end by 3 bases, with 13 bases between. This CDR3 comprises 15 residues. CDR3 sequence reads: CASSTLPPTNQPQHF. The CDR3 DNA reads TGTGCCAGTAGTACCCTACCGCCTACCAATCAGCCCCAGCATTTT.

This chain links TRBV7-6 with TRBJ2-1; 7 bases fit TRBD1. V gave up 5 bases and J gave up 7 bases; unmatched junction bases: 5. The germline V gene encodes CDR1 SGHVS and CDR2 FNYEAQ. The CDR3 spans 13 residues. CDR3 DNA sequence: TGTGCCAGCAGCGTACTGACAGGGAATGAGCAGTTCTTC. Encoded protein: CASSVLTGNEQFF.

The chain employs TRBV4-3 and TRBJ1-1; 7 nucleotides match TRBD1. Germline V gene sequence: CDR1 LGHNA, CDR2 YSLEER. This CDR3 spans 14 amino acids. Germline trimming cut 1 base from V and 9 bases from J; bases unmatched to any gene: 8. CDR3 region: CASSQGYEDRQAFF. CDR3 in DNA: TGCGCCAGCAGCCAAGGTTATGAGGACAGGCAAGCTTTCTTT.

The chain has TRBV28 and TRBJ1-1; no reliable D call. With 4 bases removed from V and 1 base from J, the gap between germline ends came to 13 bases. CDR1 MDHEN and CDR2 SYDVKM come from the germline V gene. The CDR3 is 15 residues long. The CDR3 loop reads CASSYPGRENTEAFF. In DNA form, the CDR3 reads TGTGCCAGCAGTTACCCCGGACGGGAGAACACTGAAGCTTTCTTT.

This rearrangement joins TRBV7-8 to TRBJ2-1; 8 positions agree with TRBD2. J was trimmed by 5 bases and V by 1 base; bases with no gene match: 7. This CDR3 is built from 16 residues. CDR1 SGHVS and CDR2 FQNEAQ come from the germline V gene. CDR3 coding DNA: TGTGCCAGCAGCTTAGGTCGCGGGGGGAAAAACAATGAGCAGTTCTTC. Its protein product is CASSLGRGGKNNEQFF. Variable domain in full (rest from reference TRBV7-8 and TRBJ2-1): GAGVSQSPRYKVAKRGQDVALRCDPISGHVSLFWYQQALGQGPEFLTYFQNEAQLDKSGLPSDRFFAERPEGSVSTLKIQRTQQEDSAVYLCASSLGRGGKNNEQFFGPGTRLTVL.

The DNA for the CDR3 is TGTGCCAGCAGCTCCTACAGGGGTTGGGAGCAGTTCTTC. It specifies CASSSYRGWEQFF. This chain links TRBV7-6 with TRBJ2-1; 7 bases map to TRBD1. The CDR3 is 13 residues long. Losses at the gene ends were 4 bases for V and 10 bases for J; bases not matched to a gene: 7. Germline-derived CDR1 and CDR2 are SGHVS and FNYEAQ.

The chain recombines TRBV4-1 with TRBJ1-2; 8 bases are shared with TRBD1. The CDR3 length is 15 residues. Trimming took 0 bases from V and 4 from J; bases not matched to a gene: 4. Per germline, CDR1 MGHRA and CDR2 YSYEKL. CDR3 region: CASSQDSRGLYGYTF. CDR3 nucleotide sequence: TGCGCCAGCAGCCAAGATAGCAGGGGGCTCTATGGCTACACCTTC.

This clone appeared a few times. This chain uses TRBV7-3 with TRBJ2-2; D is possibly TRBD2 (5 bases). The CDR3 has 14 amino acids. Per the germline V gene, CDR1 is SGHTA and CDR2 is FQGTGA. The V end was cut by 6 bases, the J end by 5 bases, with 13 bases between. The CDR3 bases are TGTGCCAGCAGGTTATCGAGGGATACCGGGGAGCTGTTTTTT. Amino acids: CASRLSRDTGELFF.

The V and J genes are TRBV7-3 and TRBJ2-3; D perhaps matches TRBD1 (6 bases). Germline values: CDR1 SGHTA, CDR2 FQGTGA. Trimming took off 1 base at V and 2 bases at J, with 10 bases between the two ends. This CDR3 is built from 15 residues. This CDR3 is CASSLRTDPTDTQYF. The CDR3 bases are TGTGCCAGCAGCTTAAGGACAGACCCCACAGATACGCAGTATTTT.

Points on this clone: A junction end diverges from the germline sequence, so it may reflect a read error. V is TRBV29-1 and J is TRBJ1-5; D might be TRBD1 (5 bases). The CDR3 runs to 13 residues. CDR1 is SQVTM, CDR2 ANQGSEA, per germline. The CDR3: CDQGSMSNQPQNF. CDR3 bases: TGCGATCAGGGATCTATGAGCAATCAGCCCCAGAATTTT.

Written as DNA, the CDR3 is TGTGCCAGCAGCTGGGTAGCGGGAGGTCAATCGAGCTCCTACGAGCAGTACTTC. As protein: CASSWVAGGQSSSYEQYF. The chain recombines TRBV27 with TRBJ2-7; 10 bases fit TRBD2. The V gene's germline CDR1 is MNHEY and CDR2 SMNVEV (reference sequence). Trimming took 6 bases from V and 0 from J; bases not matched to a gene: 14. The CDR3 contains 18 residues.